These 26 T cell receptor beta chains were sequenced from one sample in a study of T-cell memory formation after mild COVID-19. TCRdb fed the 5' RACE reads into MiXCR, producing one record per CDR3 protein. Of about 270,000 distinct CDR3 sequences in the sample, roughly 16% were seen once. Source material: PBMCs or a T cell subset sorted from them (not recorded which). The receptors were gathered from a man aged 18-30 years who had mild COVID-19 (a few samples of this study predate the infection). Cell type and time point are not known.

The CDR3 loop is CASSYSAAGSRAKNIQYF. Here the CDR3 DNA reads TGTGCCAGCAGTTACTCTGCGGCCGGGAGCAGGGCCAAAAACATTCAGTACTTC. The gene calls are TRBV6-6 and TRBJ2-4; D possibly corresponds to TRBD2 (6 bases). This CDR3 contains 18 residues. Trimming took off 0 bases at V and 1 base at J, with 16 bases between the two ends. Per the germline V gene, CDR1 is MNHNY and CDR2 is SVGAGI (reference sequence).

The genes are TRBV14 and TRBJ2-2; D not certain. Trimming stripped 6 bases from V and 1 base from J, with 9 bases between. The CDR3 sequence is 14 residues long. Germline CDR1 and CDR2: SGHDN and FVKESK. The CDR3 protein is CASSGPGNTGELFF. In DNA form, the CDR3 reads TGTGCCAGCAGTGGACCGGGGAACACCGGGGAGCTGTTTTTT.

The chain employs TRBV19 and TRBJ2-2; TRBD2 is a possible D gene (5 bases). CDR3 length: 14 amino acids. Trimming removed 3 bases at V and 6 bases at J, with 11 bases between. The germline CDR1 and CDR2 sequences are LNHDA and SQIVND (reference sequence). CDR3 DNA: TGTGCCAGTAGTATCCCGGACTCGCCCGGGGAGCTGTTTTTT. The encoded protein is CASSIPDSPGELFF.

This rearrangement joins TRBV20-1 to TRBJ1-1; TRBD1 matches 9 bases. Germline assignment: CDR1 DFQATT and CDR2 SNEGSKA (reference sequence). CDR3 length: 14 amino acids. The V and J ends lost 5 bases and 5 bases, in that order; junction bases with no gene match: 9. The CDR3: CSARIGTGRTEAFF. The CDR3 bases are TGCAGTGCTCGAATTGGGACAGGGCGGACTGAAGCTTTCTTT.

This chain links TRBV5-1 with TRBJ1-1; D remains ambiguous. In germline, CDR1 is SGHRS, CDR2 YFSETQ. The CDR3 covers 12 residues. V lost 2 bases to trimming and J lost 12 bases, with 14 bases between them. The CDR3: CASSFENSLPFF. CDR3 nucleotides: TGCGCCAGCAGCTTTGAAAACAGTCTTCCTTTCTTT.

This clonotype showed up just a few times. CDR3 sequence reads: CASRWGGPFSYEQYF. CDR3 in DNA: TGCGCCAGCAGATGGGGGGGACCCTTCTCCTACGAGCAGTACTTC. The V gene is TRBV23-1, the J gene TRBJ2-7, with 7 bases identical to TRBD2. TRBV23-1 carries the ORF label, with uncertain function. The CDR3 contains 15 residues. The V and J ends lost 6 bases and 0 bases, in that order; junction bases with no gene match: 8.

This clonotype occurred a few times. The J gene is TRBJ1-6, the V gene TRBV9; no clear D gene. This CDR3 spans 14 amino acids. Trimming cost V 0 bases and J 8 bases, with 9 bases left between them. Per the germline V gene, CDR1 is SGDLS and CDR2 is YYNGEE. CDR3: CASSVAGRYSPLHF. The CDR3, as DNA: TGTGCCAGCAGCGTAGCCGGAAGGTATTCACCCCTCCACTTT.

This clonotype occurred a few times. The chain recombines TRBV5-1 with TRBJ1-1, with D perhaps matching TRBD1 (5 bases). Germline CDR1 and CDR2: SGHRS and YFSETQ. V lost 4 bases to trimming and J lost 1 base, with 14 bases between them. CDR3 length equals 15 residues. This CDR3 is CASSPLGTENTEAFF. In DNA form, the CDR3 reads TGCGCCAGCAGCCCCTTAGGGACGGAGAACACTGAAGCTTTCTTT.

The chain links TRBV6-2 or TRBV6-3 to TRBJ1-2; D is possibly TRBD1 (5 bases). Looked up from germline, CDR1 is MNHEY and CDR2 is SVGEGT. Trimming stripped 6 bases from V and 5 bases from J, with 22 bases between. This CDR3 contains 16 residues. In DNA form, the CDR3 reads TGTGCCAGCAGCCCCGGAGGAATCGACAGTGATTATGGCTACACCTTC. Translated: CASSPGGIDSDYGYTF.

This sequence joins TRBV10-3 and TRBJ2-5; no clear D gene. The V end lost 2 bases, the J end lost 0 bases, and 4 bases lay between the germline ends. This CDR3 has 13 residues. Germline CDR1 ENHRY, CDR2 SYGVKD. CDR3 protein: CAISENNQETQYF. The DNA for the CDR3 is TGTGCCATCAGTGAGAACAACCAAGAGACCCAGTACTTC.

This clonotype was picked up one time. This chain's CDR3 is CSASETGGRDGYTF. For the CDR3, the DNA is TGCAGTGCTTCAGAAACAGGGGGCAGGGATGGCTACACCTTC. V and J are TRBV20-1 and TRBJ1-2; 9 positions match TRBD1. V was clipped by 5 bases and J by 6 bases; unmatched bases: 10. The germline V gene encodes CDR1 DFQATT and CDR2 SNEGSKA (reference sequence). The CDR3 contains 14 residues.

The chain recombines TRBV7-9 with TRBJ2-3, with a weak D call TRBD2 (6 bases). V was trimmed by 5 bases and J by 3 bases, leaving 15 bases between them. CDR3 length: 15 amino acids. Germline CDR1 is SEHNR and CDR2 is FQNEAQ (reference sequence). The CDR3 is CASSPGFAGTDTQYF. The CDR3 DNA reads TGTGCCAGCAGCCCAGGGTTCGCGGGGACAGATACGCAGTATTTT.

This clonotype was observed a few times. V is TRBV7-2 and J is TRBJ2-5; the match to TRBD1 covers 8 bases. Germline lookup yields CDR1 SGHTA and CDR2 FQGNSA. Losses at the gene ends were 3 bases for V and 4 bases for J; bases not matched to a gene: 4. The CDR3 spans 14 residues. The CDR3 nucleotides are TGTGCCAGCAGCTTGCAGGGGGCAAGAGAGACCCAGTACTTC. Its translation is CASSLQGARETQYF.

This clonotype has more than one count but fewer than ten. The V call is TRBV20-1, the J call TRBJ2-7; perhaps TRBD2 as D (6 bases). CDR3 size: 12 residues. V lost 5 bases, J lost 2 bases, and 10 bases lay in between. The germline gives CDR1 DFQATT, CDR2 SNEGSKA (reference sequence). The chain's CDR3 is CSAWDSTYEQYF. CDR3 nucleotides: TGCAGTGCTTGGGACTCCACCTACGAGCAGTACTTC.

The table lists this clonotype with many counts. This chain connects TRBV4-3 to TRBJ2-3; D unresolved. The CDR3 consists of 16 residues. Trimming shortened V by 0 bases and J by 4 bases, and 14 bases separated the two germline ends. In germline, CDR1 is LGHNA, CDR2 YSLEER. Here the CDR3 reads CASSQDAIPVADTQYF. The DNA for the CDR3 is TGCGCCAGCAGCCAAGATGCCATACCCGTCGCAGATACGCAGTATTTT.

The V and J genes are TRBV20-1 and TRBJ2-1, with D possibly matching TRBD1 (5 bases). The CDR3 is 13 residues long. The germline V gene has CDR1 DFQATT and CDR2 SNEGSKA (reference sequence). Trimming took off 3 bases at V and 6 bases at J, with 12 bases between the two ends. DNA for the CDR3: TGCAGTGCTAGTTGGACATTTTTCAATGAGCAGTTCTTC. Translation: CSASWTFFNEQFF.

This clonotype was seen more than once but under ten times. The chain links TRBV4-1 to TRBJ1-2, with TRBD1 matching 9 bases. This CDR3 is built from 14 residues. The germline gives CDR1 MGHRA, CDR2 YSYEKL. After removal of 3 bases from V and 8 bases from J, the junction contained 7 bases not matched to a gene. The CDR3 loop is CASSQGTGWGGYTF. The CDR3 region has the DNA TGCGCCAGCAGCCAGGGGACAGGGTGGGGCGGCTACACCTTC.

The chain couples TRBV19 to TRBJ2-4, with D uncertain. Germline lookup yields CDR1 LNHDA and CDR2 SQIVND (reference sequence). The V end was cut by 4 bases, the J end by 3 bases, with 7 bases between. The CDR3 covers 13 residues. CDR3 sequence (DNA): TGTGCCAGTAGTAGGACGGACAAAAACATTCAGTACTTC. Translation: CASSRTDKNIQYF. Complete variable domain (other parts from reference TRBV19 and TRBJ2-4): DGGITQSPKYLFRKEGQNVTLSCEQNLNHDAMYWYRQDPGQGLRLIYYSQIVNDFQKGDIAEGYSVSREKKESFPLTVTSAQKNPTAFYLCASSRTDKNIQYFGAGTRLSVL.

CDR3: CATSAFDSTSGTYEQYF. The CDR3, as DNA: TGTGCCACCAGTGCGTTCGACTCGACTAGCGGTACCTACGAGCAGTACTTC. The chain is built from TRBV24-1 and TRBJ2-7; 9 positions match TRBD2. Germline lookup yields CDR1 KGHDR and CDR2 SFDVKD. The length of the CDR3 is 17 residues. V gave up 5 bases and J gave up 2 bases; unmatched junction bases: 12.

The V call is TRBV19, the J call TRBJ1-1, with D perhaps matching TRBD1 (5 bases). Trimming removed 3 bases from V and 6 bases from J, with 17 bases in between. This CDR3 contains 15 residues. CDR1 is LNHDA, CDR2 SQIVND, per germline (reference sequence). CDR3 amino acids: CASSMGFTKGAEAFF. The CDR3 DNA is TGTGCCAGTAGTATGGGCTTCACCAAAGGGGCTGAAGCTTTCTTT.

This chain connects TRBV7-9 to TRBJ1-2; TRBD1 matches 10 bases. This CDR3 spans 14 amino acids. V lost 7 bases, J lost 2 bases, and 4 bases stayed unmatched. Germline assignment: CDR1 SEHNR and CDR2 FQNEAQ (reference sequence). CDR3 loop: CASIPTGGNYGYTF. The DNA for the CDR3 is TGTGCCAGCATCCCGACAGGGGGCAACTATGGCTACACCTTC.

This chain joins TRBV6-5 and TRBJ1-1; D remains unclear. This CDR3 spans 15 amino acids. The V end was cut by 0 bases, the J end by 2 bases, with 10 bases between. Germline assignment: CDR1 MNHEY and CDR2 SVGAGI. The CDR3 protein is CASSYSRVGNTEAFF. For the CDR3, the DNA is TGTGCCAGCAGTTACTCTAGGGTCGGAAACACTGAAGCTTTCTTT.

At least ten counts were recorded for this clonotype. This sequence joins TRBV12-3 or TRBV12-4 and TRBJ1-2, with D unresolved. The length of the CDR3 is 11 residues. Deletions cut 1 base from V and 6 bases from J, with 3 bases between. The CDR3 bases are TGTGCCAGCAGTTTAGGGAATGGCTACACCTTC. This codes for CASSLGNGYTF.

There are a few counts of this clonotype. The V call is TRBV6-6, the J call TRBJ1-3; TRBD1 is a possible D gene (6 bases). V was trimmed by 2 bases and J by 2 bases, leaving 16 bases between them. Germline values: CDR1 MNHNY, CDR2 SVGAGI (reference sequence). The CDR3 length is 17 residues. CDR3 DNA: TGTGCCAGCAGTTACGGGTTAGACAGGATGGCTGGAAACACCATATATTTT. This gives the protein CASSYGLDRMAGNTIYF.

In this sample, this clonotype turned up a few times. V gene TRBV7-9 combines with J gene TRBJ2-7, with 9 bases that match TRBD2. After removal of 2 bases from V and 6 bases from J, the junction contained 5 bases not matched to a gene. Germline CDR1 SEHNR, CDR2 FQNEAQ (reference sequence). The CDR3 length is 14 residues. The CDR3 is CASSLYLAGLEQYF. CDR3 coding DNA: TGTGCCAGCAGCTTATACCTAGCGGGACTCGAGCAGTACTTC. The full variable domain, its missing parts supplied by reference TRBV7-9 and TRBJ2-7, is DTGVSQNPRHKITKRGQNVTFRCDPISEHNRLYWYRQTLGQGPEFLTYFQNEAQLEKSRLLSDRFSAERPKGSFSTLEIQRTEQGDSAMYLCASSLYLAGLEQYFGPGTRLTVT.

This clonotype has a handful of counts. The gene calls are TRBV7-2 and TRBJ2-5; TRBD2 is a possible D gene (5 bases). Germline V gene data show CDR1 as SGHTA and CDR2 as FQGNSA. Trimming removed 4 bases at V and 4 bases at J, with 13 bases between. This CDR3 is built from 14 residues. The CDR3 coding sequence is TGTGCCAGCAGCTCCACCGGAGGCTTAGAGACCCAGTACTTC. Translation: CASSSTGGLETQYF.